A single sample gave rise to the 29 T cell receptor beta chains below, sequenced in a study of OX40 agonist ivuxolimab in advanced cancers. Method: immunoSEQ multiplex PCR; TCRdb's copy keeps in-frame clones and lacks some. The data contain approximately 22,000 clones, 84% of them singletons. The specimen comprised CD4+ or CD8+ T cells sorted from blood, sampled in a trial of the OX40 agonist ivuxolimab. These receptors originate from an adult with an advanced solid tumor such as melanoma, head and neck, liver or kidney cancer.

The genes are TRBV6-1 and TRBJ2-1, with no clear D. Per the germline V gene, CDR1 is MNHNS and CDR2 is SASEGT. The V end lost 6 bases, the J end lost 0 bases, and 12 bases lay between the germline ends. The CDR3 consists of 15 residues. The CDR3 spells CASSGPKSSYNEQFF. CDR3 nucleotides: TGTGCCAGCAGCGGCCCCAAGAGCTCCTACAATGAGCAGTTCTTC.

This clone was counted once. In DNA form, the CDR3 reads TGTGCTAGTGGTTTGGCCGAACCGGGACAGGGGGGACTAGCGGGAGGGAGAATGCGCGAGCAGTACTTC. This codes for CASGLAEPGQGGLAGGRMREQYF. This chain connects TRBV12-5 to TRBJ2-7, with TRBD2 matching over 16 bases. Germline assignment: CDR1 LGHNT and CDR2 FRNRAP. Trimming removed 1 base from V and 6 bases from J; junction bases left unmatched: 24. There are 23 residues in the CDR3.

This CDR3 reads CASSVEEGEKLFF. The DNA of the CDR3 is TGTGCCAGCAGCGTAGAGGAGGGGGAAAAACTGTTTTTT. The rearrangement uses TRBV9 and TRBJ1-4, with D possibly matching TRBD1 (5 bases). This CDR3 is built from 13 residues. Trimming stripped 0 bases from V and 8 bases from J, with 8 bases between. In germline, CDR1 is SGDLS, CDR2 YYNGEE.

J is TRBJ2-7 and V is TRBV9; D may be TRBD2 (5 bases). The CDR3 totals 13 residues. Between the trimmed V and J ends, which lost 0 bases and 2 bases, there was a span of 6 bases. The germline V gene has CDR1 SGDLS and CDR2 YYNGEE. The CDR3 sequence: CASSVGETYEQYF. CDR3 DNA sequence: TGTGCCAGCAGCGTAGGGGAGACCTACGAGCAGTACTTC.

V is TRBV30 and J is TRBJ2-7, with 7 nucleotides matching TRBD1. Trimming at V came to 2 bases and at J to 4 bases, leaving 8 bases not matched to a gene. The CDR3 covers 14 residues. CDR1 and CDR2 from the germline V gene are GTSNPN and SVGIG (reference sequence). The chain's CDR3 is CAWSRPGQKYEQYF. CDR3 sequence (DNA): TGTGCCTGGAGTCGGCCGGGACAGAAGTACGAGCAGTACTTC.

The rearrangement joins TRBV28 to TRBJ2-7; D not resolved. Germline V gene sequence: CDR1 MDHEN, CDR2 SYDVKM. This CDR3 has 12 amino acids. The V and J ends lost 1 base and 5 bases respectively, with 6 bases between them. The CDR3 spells CASSLSDDEQYF. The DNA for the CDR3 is TGTGCCAGCAGTTTATCGGACGACGAGCAGTACTTC.

Written as DNA, the CDR3 is TGTGCCAGCAGCTTAACTCGAGCCTACGAGCAGTACTTC. Translating gives CASSLTRAYEQYF. This rearrangement joins TRBV11-2 to TRBJ2-7; no reliable D call. The germline V and J ends were trimmed by 2 bases and 2 bases, with 7 bases remaining between them. CDR3 length: 13 residues. Germline CDR1 and CDR2: SGHAT and FQNNGV.

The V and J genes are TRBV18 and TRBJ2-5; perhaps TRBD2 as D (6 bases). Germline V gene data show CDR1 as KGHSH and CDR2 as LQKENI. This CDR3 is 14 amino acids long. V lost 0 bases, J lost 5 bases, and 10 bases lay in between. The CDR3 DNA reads TGTGCCAGCTCACCACCCAGGGCGGGGGAGACCCAGTACTTC. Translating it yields CASSPPRAGETQYF.

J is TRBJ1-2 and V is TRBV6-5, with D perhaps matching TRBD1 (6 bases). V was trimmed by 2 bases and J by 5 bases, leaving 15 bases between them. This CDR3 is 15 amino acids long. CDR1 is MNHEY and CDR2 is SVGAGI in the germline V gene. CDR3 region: CASSYNRVFSYGYTF. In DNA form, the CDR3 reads TGTGCCAGCAGTTACAACAGGGTATTCTCGTATGGCTACACCTTC.

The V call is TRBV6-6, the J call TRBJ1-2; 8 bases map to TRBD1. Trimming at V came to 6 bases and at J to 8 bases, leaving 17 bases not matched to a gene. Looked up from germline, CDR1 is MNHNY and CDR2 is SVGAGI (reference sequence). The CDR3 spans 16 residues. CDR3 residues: CASSPSSGQGTRGYTF. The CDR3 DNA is TGTGCCAGCAGCCCCAGCTCTGGACAGGGTACAAGAGGCTACACCTTC.

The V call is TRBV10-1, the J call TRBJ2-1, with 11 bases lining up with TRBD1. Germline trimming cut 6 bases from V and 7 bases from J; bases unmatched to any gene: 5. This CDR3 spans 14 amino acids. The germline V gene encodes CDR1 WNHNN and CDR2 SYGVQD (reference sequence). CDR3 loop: CASSADRGRNEQFF. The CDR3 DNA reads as TGCGCCAGCAGCGCGGACAGGGGGCGGAATGAGCAGTTCTTC.

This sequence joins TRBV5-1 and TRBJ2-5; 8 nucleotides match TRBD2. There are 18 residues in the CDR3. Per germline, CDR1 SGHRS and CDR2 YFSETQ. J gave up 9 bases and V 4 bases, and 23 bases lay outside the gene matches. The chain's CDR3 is CASSDSEAGVDLGEAQYF. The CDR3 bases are TGCGCCAGCAGCGACTCGGAAGCGGGAGTCGATTTGGGGGAGGCCCAGTACTTC.

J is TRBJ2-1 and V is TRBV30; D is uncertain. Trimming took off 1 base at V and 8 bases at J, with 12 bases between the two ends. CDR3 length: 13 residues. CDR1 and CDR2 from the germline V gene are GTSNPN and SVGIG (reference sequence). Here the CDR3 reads CAWSAGSGDEQFF. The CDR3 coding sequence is TGTGCCTGGAGTGCCGGGTCGGGCGATGAGCAGTTCTTC.

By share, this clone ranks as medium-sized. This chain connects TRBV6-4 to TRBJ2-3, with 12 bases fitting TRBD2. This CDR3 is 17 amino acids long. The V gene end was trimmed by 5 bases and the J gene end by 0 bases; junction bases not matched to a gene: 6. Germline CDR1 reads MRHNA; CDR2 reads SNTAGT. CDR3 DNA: TGTGCCAGCAGTCCCGGGCTAGCGGGAGGGAGCACAGATACGCAGTATTTT. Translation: CASSPGLAGGSTDTQYF.

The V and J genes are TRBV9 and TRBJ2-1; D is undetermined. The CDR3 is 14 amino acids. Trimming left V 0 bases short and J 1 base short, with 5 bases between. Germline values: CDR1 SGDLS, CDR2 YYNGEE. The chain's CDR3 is CASSVEPSYNEQFF. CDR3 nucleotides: TGTGCCAGCAGCGTAGAGCCGTCCTACAATGAGCAGTTCTTC.

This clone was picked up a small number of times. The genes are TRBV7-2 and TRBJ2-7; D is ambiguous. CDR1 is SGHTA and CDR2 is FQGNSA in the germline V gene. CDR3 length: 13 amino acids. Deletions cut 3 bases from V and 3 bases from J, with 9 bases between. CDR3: CASSFEQFYEQYF. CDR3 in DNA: TGTGCCAGCAGCTTTGAACAGTTCTACGAGCAGTACTTC.

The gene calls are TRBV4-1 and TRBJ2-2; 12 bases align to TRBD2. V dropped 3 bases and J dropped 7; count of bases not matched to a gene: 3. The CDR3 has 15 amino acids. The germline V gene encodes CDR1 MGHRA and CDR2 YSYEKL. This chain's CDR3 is CASSQTSGSHGELFF. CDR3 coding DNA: TGCGCCAGCAGCCAGACTAGCGGGAGTCACGGGGAGCTGTTTTTT.

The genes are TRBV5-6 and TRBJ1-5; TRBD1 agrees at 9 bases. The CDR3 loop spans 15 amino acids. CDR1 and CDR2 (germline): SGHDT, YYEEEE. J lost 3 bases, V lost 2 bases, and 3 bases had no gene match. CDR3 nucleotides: TGTGCCAGCAGCTTAGACAGGGGGGTCAATCAGCCCCAGCATTTT. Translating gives CASSLDRGVNQPQHF.

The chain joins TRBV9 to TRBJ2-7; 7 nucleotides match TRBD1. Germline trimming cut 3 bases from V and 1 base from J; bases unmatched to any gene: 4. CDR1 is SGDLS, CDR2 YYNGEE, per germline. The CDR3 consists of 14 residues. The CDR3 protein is CASSADRDSYEQYF. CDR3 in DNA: TGTGCCAGCAGCGCAGACAGGGATTCCTACGAGCAGTACTTC.

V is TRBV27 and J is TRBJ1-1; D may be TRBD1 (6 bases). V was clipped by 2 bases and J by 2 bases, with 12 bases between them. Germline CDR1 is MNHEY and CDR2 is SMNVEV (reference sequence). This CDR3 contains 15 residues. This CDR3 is CASSLRGGYNTEAFF. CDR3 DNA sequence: TGTGCCAGCAGTTTAAGGGGGGGCTACAACACTGAAGCTTTCTTT.

The CDR3 here is CASSFGVEQYF. DNA of the CDR3: TGTGCCAGCAGCTTTGGTGTCGAGCAGTACTTC. The chain combines TRBV7-9 with TRBJ2-7; no clear D. This CDR3 region has 11 residues. V dropped 3 bases and J dropped 6 bases, with 6 bases sitting between them. Germline-derived CDR1 and CDR2 are SEHNR and FQNEAQ (reference sequence).

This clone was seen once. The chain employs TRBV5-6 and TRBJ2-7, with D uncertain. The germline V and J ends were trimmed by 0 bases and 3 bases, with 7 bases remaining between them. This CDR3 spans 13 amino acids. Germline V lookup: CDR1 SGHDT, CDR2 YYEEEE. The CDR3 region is CASSLVTNYEQYF. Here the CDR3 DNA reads TGTGCCAGCAGCTTGGTAACAAACTACGAGCAGTACTTC.

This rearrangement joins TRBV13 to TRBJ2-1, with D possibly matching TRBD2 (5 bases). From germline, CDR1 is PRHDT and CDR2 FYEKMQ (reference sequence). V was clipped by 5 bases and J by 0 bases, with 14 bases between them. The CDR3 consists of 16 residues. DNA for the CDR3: TGTGCCAGCAGCACGACGGAGGTTAGCTCCTACAATGAGCAGTTCTTC. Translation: CASSTTEVSSYNEQFF.

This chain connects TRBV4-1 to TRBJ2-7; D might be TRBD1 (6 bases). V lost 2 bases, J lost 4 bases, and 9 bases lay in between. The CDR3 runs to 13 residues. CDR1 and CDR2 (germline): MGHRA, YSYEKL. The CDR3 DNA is TGCGCCAGCAGCCAACAGGGGTTTTACGAGCAGTACTTC. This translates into CASSQQGFYEQYF.

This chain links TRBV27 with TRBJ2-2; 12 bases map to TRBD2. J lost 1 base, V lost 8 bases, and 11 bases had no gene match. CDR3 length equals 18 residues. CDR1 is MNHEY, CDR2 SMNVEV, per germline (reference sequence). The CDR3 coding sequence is TGTGCCAGCCCGGCGCCCCGGACTAGCGGGAAGAACACCGGGGAGCTGTTTTTT. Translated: CASPAPRTSGKNTGELFF.

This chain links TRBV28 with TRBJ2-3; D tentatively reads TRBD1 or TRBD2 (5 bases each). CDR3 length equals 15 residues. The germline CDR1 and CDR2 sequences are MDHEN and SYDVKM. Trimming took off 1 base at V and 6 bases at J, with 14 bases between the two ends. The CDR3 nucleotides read TGTGCCAGCAGTTTATTAGGCAGGGAGAGCGATACGCAGTATTTT. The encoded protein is CASSLLGRESDTQYF.

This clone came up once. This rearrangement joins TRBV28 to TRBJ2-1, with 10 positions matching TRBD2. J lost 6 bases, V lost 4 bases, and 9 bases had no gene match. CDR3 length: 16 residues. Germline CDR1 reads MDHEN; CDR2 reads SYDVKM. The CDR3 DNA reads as TGTGCCAGCAGTTCCTGGACTAGCGGACCCGGCAATGAGCAGTTCTTC. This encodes CASSSWTSGPGNEQFF.

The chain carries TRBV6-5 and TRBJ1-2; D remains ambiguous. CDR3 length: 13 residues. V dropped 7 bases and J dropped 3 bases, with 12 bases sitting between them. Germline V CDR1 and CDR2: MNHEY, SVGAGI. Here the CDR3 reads CASTSALHYGYTF. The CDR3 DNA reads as TGTGCCAGCACTTCGGCGCTCCACTATGGCTACACCTTC.

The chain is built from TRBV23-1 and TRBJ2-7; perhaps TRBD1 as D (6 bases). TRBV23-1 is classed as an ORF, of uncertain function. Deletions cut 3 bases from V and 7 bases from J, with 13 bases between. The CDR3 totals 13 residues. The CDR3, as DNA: TGCGCCAGCAGTCACAAAACCGGGACAGAGCAGTACTTC. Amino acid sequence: CASSHKTGTEQYF.